One sample yielded the 18 T cell receptor beta chains listed below, sequenced in a study of identical twins. TCRdb re-called the 5' RACE reads with MiXCR, one entry per CDR3 protein. The table shows nearly 250,000 distinct CDR3 sequences, with roughly 7% occurring only once. These data were also reused for a study on yellow fever vaccine responses in identical twins.

The specimen sequenced was memory (CD45RO+) T cells sorted from blood. The receptors derive from a woman aged 18-35 years in good health.

This clonotype has a count of ten or more. The chain couples TRBV5-1 to TRBJ2-3, with D unresolved. CDR3 length equals 15 residues. V shed 1 base and J shed 2 bases, with 11 bases lying between them. Per germline, CDR1 SGHRS and CDR2 YFSETQ. The CDR3 reads CASSLTEATTDTQYF. DNA for the CDR3: TGCGCCAGCAGCTTGACCGAGGCCACCACAGATACGCAGTATTTT.

This chain links TRBV7-3 with TRBJ2-2; D may correspond to TRBD1 or TRBD2 (5 bases each). CDR1 and CDR2 from the germline V gene are SGHTA and FQGTGA. The CDR3 extends over 15 amino acids. The V and J ends lost 5 bases and 2 bases respectively, with 12 bases between them. This chain's CDR3 is CASSPGPINTGELFF. CDR3 bases: TGTGCCAGCAGCCCGGGACCGATTAACACCGGGGAGCTGTTTTTT.

This clonotype was found a few times. V is TRBV5-6 and J is TRBJ1-2; 11 bases are shared with TRBD1. J lost 7 bases, V lost 5 bases, and 10 bases had no gene match. Germline V gene data show CDR1 as SGHDT and CDR2 as YYEEEE. CDR3 length: 15 residues. The CDR3 is CASREAGQGDGGYTF. CDR3 DNA sequence: TGTGCCAGCAGAGAAGCGGGACAGGGGGATGGTGGCTACACCTTC.

This clonotype was counted a few times. The gene calls are TRBV6-1 and TRBJ1-1; no clear D gene. Per germline, CDR1 MNHNS and CDR2 SASEGT. Between the trimmed V and J ends, which lost 5 bases and 2 bases, there was a span of 3 bases. The CDR3 totals 11 residues. CDR3: CASSINTEAFF. CDR3 coding DNA: TGTGCCAGCAGTATAAACACTGAAGCTTTCTTT.

This clonotype was observed at least ten times. V gene TRBV12-3 or TRBV12-4 combines with J gene TRBJ2-5; 7 positions agree with TRBD1. Trimming removed 5 bases from V and 5 bases from J; junction bases left unmatched: 8. CDR3 length: 14 amino acids. The CDR3 nucleotides read TGTGCCAGCAGTCCGACAGGGCCCAGGGAGACCCAGTACTTC. This gives the protein CASSPTGPRETQYF.

The chain recombines TRBV7-2 with TRBJ2-2, with 10 nucleotides matching TRBD2. CDR1 is SGHTA, CDR2 FQGNSA, per germline. The CDR3 has 16 residues. CDR3 nucleotides: TGTGTTGTAAATAGCGGGGGGTTGAAGAACACCGGGGAGCTGTTTTTT. Protein product: CVVNSGGLKNTGELFF.

This clonotype was detected only a few times. The J gene is TRBJ2-7, the V gene TRBV6-1, with 14 bases identical to TRBD2. The germline CDR1 and CDR2 sequences are MNHNS and SASEGT. The trim removed 5 bases at V and 7 bases at J, leaving 10 bases unmatched. The CDR3 sequence is 16 residues long. The DNA for the CDR3 is TGTGCCAGCAGTACGGGACTGACTAGCGGGAGGGATGAGCAGTACTTC. Translating gives CASSTGLTSGRDEQYF.

The rearrangement uses TRBV7-9 and TRBJ1-4; tentative D call: TRBD1 (6 bases). The germline CDR1 and CDR2 sequences are SEHNR and FQNEAQ (reference sequence). The CDR3 sequence is 14 residues long. The V end lost 4 bases, the J end lost 3 bases, and 9 bases lay between the germline ends. CDR3 DNA: TGTGCCAGCAGCTCACAGGGTGCTAATGAAAAACTGTTTTTT. Its protein is CASSSQGANEKLFF.

The chain combines TRBV28 with TRBJ2-7; no reliable D call. The CDR3 is made up of 14 amino acids. V dropped 1 base and J dropped 0 bases, with 7 bases sitting between them. Germline CDR1 reads MDHEN; CDR2 reads SYDVKM. CDR3 DNA sequence: TGTGCCAGCAGTTTATTTGTTCGCTCCTACGAGCAGTACGTC. Protein: CASSLFVRSYEQYV.

This clonotype was found a few times. The chain is built from TRBV29-1 and TRBJ2-1; tentative D call: TRBD2 (7 bases). V was pared by 5 bases and J by 7 bases, with 15 bases between. CDR3 size: 13 residues. The germline CDR1 and CDR2 sequences are SQVTM and ANQGSEA. CDR3 DNA sequence: TGCAGCGTTACTGGGGGGGCCATAAATGAGCAGTTCTTC. It is translated as CSVTGGAINEQFF.

The V call is TRBV10-3, the J call TRBJ1-4; TRBD1 aligns across 9 bases. The CDR3 covers 14 residues. V lost 11 bases, J lost 7 bases, and 11 bases stayed unmatched. Germline V CDR1 and CDR2: ENHRY, SYGVKD. The CDR3 loop is CASGTGTLAEKLFF. CDR3 nucleotide sequence: TGTGCCTCAGGGACAGGGACGTTAGCTGAAAAACTGTTTTTT.

This clonotype came up many times. This chain connects TRBV12-5 to TRBJ2-5, with 8 nucleotides matching TRBD2. CDR3 length: 16 amino acids. With 3 bases clipped from V and 0 bases from J, the junction kept 6 bases outside the gene matches. Germline V gene data show CDR1 as LGHNT and CDR2 as FRNRAP. The CDR3: CASGLIAGPYQETQYF. CDR3 sequence (DNA): TGTGCTAGTGGTTTAATAGCGGGACCGTACCAAGAGACCCAGTACTTC.

The J gene is TRBJ2-1, the V gene TRBV15, with D tentatively TRBD1 (6 bases). The V end lost 0 bases, the J end lost 6 bases, and 15 bases lay between the germline ends. The CDR3 contains 16 residues. Germline V gene lookup returns CDR1 LNHNV and CDR2 YYDKDF (reference sequence). DNA for the CDR3: TGTGCCACCAGCAGAGATTACGGTGTCAGGGGCAATGAGCAGTTCTTC. Its translation: CATSRDYGVRGNEQFF.

This clonotype has a count of ten or more. The chain recombines TRBV6-1 with TRBJ1-6; D remains unclear. Trimming took 6 bases from V and 9 from J, leaving 12 bases between them. This CDR3 spans 13 amino acids. Germline CDR1 reads MNHNS; CDR2 reads SASEGT. The CDR3 spells CASSPSGSSPLHF. CDR3 DNA: TGTGCCAGCAGCCCCAGTGGGAGTTCACCCCTCCACTTT.

The V gene is TRBV20-1, the J gene TRBJ2-7; D gene ambiguous. Germline values: CDR1 DFQATT, CDR2 SNEGSKA (reference sequence). Trimming left V 5 bases short and J 1 base short, with 15 bases between. The CDR3 totals 14 residues. Written as DNA, the CDR3 is TGCAGTGCTGAGCCCAACAAGAAATCCTACGAGCAGTACGTC. Translating gives CSAEPNKKSYEQYV.

The chain combines TRBV2 with TRBJ1-5; no clear D gene. This CDR3 spans 14 amino acids. V was pared by 4 bases and J by 0 bases, with 7 bases between. Germline assignment: CDR1 SNHLY and CDR2 FYNNEI. CDR3 nucleotides: TGTGCCAGCAGTGGGGAACATAGCAATCAGCCCCAGCATTTT. Its protein product is CASSGEHSNQPQHF. Full variable domain (rest looked up from reference TRBV2 and TRBJ1-5): EPEVTQTPSHQVTQMGQEVILRCVPISNHLYFYWYRQILGQKVEFLVSFYNNEISEKSEIFDDQFSVERPDGSNFTLKIRSTKLEDSAMYFCASSGEHSNQPQHFGDGTRLSIL.

This clonotype was counted many times. The rearrangement joins TRBV5-1 to TRBJ1-5; D remains unclear. Germline V gives CDR1 SGHRS, CDR2 YFSETQ. The CDR3 is 13 residues long. Trimming stripped 0 bases from V and 4 bases from J, with 5 bases between. Here the CDR3 DNA reads TGCGCCAGCAGCTTGGGCTTGAATCAGCCCCAGCATTTT. Its protein is CASSLGLNQPQHF.

The rearrangement joins TRBV5-1 to TRBJ1-5, with D possibly matching TRBD1 (5 bases). The CDR3 runs to 17 residues. Germline assignment: CDR1 SGHRS and CDR2 YFSETQ. V lost 0 bases, J lost 2 bases, and 15 bases lay in between. CDR3 nucleotide sequence: TGCGCCAGCAGCTTGGCCGGGGCAGCCCTAGGCAATCAGCCCCAGCATTTT. Translating gives CASSLAGAALGNQPQHF. The full variable domain, completed using reference TRBV5-1 and TRBJ1-5, is KAGVTQTPRYLIKTRGQQVTLSCSPISGHRSVSWYQQTPGQGLQFLFEYFSETQRNKGNFPGRFSGRQFSNSRSEMNVSTLELGDSALYLCASSLAGAALGNQPQHFGDGTRLSIL.